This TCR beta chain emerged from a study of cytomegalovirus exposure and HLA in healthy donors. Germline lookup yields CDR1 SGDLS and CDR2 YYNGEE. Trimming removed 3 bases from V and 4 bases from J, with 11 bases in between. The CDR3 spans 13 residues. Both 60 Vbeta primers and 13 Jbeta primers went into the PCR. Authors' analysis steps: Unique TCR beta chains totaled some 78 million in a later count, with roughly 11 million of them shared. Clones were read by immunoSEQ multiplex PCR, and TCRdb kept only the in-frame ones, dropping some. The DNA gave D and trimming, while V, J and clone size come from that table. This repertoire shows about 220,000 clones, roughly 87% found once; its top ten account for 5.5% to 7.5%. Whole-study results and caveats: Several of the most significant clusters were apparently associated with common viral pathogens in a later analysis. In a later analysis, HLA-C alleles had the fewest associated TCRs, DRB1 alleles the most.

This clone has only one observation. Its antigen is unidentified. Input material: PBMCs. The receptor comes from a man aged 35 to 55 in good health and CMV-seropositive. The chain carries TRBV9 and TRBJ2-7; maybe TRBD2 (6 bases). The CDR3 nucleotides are TGTGCCAGCAGCGCTCGGGGGACTTACGAGCAGTACTTC. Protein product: CASSARGTYEQYF.